These T cell receptor beta chains were read from a single sample in a study of CD8+CD57+ T cells in acquired aplastic anemia. Each CDR3 protein is one row after TCRdb ran MiXCR on the reads. The sample yields some 200,000 distinct CDR3 sequences, roughly 55% seen once. Sequencing input: sorted CD4+, CD8+, or CD8+CD57+ T cells (not recorded which) from PBMCs. These receptors were collected from a human donor in good health. The CDR3 runs from the conserved cysteine through the conserved F or W. Fields, in order: V gene, clone size, J gene, D gene, CDR3 protein, CDR3 DNA. The D gene is left open where the match is weak. Not all rows give a size; the values are once, few, many and, for expanded clones, a class.

v_gene: TRBV6-1
abundance: .
j_gene: TRBJ1-2
d_gene: .
CDR3aa: CASSEDLVYGYTF
CDR3nt: TGTGCCAGCAGTGAAGACCTGGTCTATGGCTACACCTTC

v_gene: TRBV7-6
abundance: many
j_gene: TRBJ2-7
d_gene: TRBD2
CDR3aa: CASSWGGGIGEQYF
CDR3nt: TGTGCCAGCAGCTGGGGGGGAGGAATCGGAGAGCAGTACTTC

v_gene: TRBV20-1
abundance: .
j_gene: TRBJ1-2
d_gene: .
CDR3aa: CSARMRGGYTF
CDR3nt: TGCAGTGCTCGTATGAGGGGTGGCTACACCTTC

v_gene: TRBV7-6
abundance: .
j_gene: TRBJ2-7
d_gene: .
CDR3aa: CASSLLRANYEQYF
CDR3nt: TGTGCCAGCAGCTTACTCCGGGCTAACTACGAGCAGTACTTC

v_gene: TRBV11-2
abundance: many
j_gene: TRBJ2-2
d_gene: TRBD2
CDR3aa: CASSSWTSGAGELFF
CDR3nt: TGTGCCAGCAGCTCATGGACTAGCGGGGCCGGGGAGCTGTTTTTT

v_gene: TRBV10-3
abundance: once
j_gene: TRBJ1-1
d_gene: .
CDR3aa: CAIRPEGGEAFF
CDR3nt: TGTGCCATCAGGCCAGAGGGGGGTGAAGCTTTCTTT

v_gene: TRBV11-3
abundance: .
j_gene: TRBJ2-3
d_gene: .
CDR3aa: CASSQRVDTQYF
CDR3nt: TGTGCCAGCAGCCAACGAGTAGATACGCAGTATTTT

v_gene: TRBV15
abundance: .
j_gene: TRBJ1-2
d_gene: .
CDR3aa: CATSRVGYGYTF
CDR3nt: TGTGCCACCAGCAGAGTAGGGTATGGCTACACCTTC

v_gene: TRBV24-1
abundance: .
j_gene: TRBJ2-3
d_gene: .
CDR3aa: CATSRQAEKTQYF
CDR3nt: TGTGCCACCAGCCGACAGGCGGAAAAGACGCAGTATTTT

v_gene: TRBV20-1
abundance: few
j_gene: TRBJ2-1
d_gene: TRBD1
CDR3aa: CSASVKDRVSAIEQFF
CDR3nt: TGCAGTGCTAGTGTTAAGGACAGGGTTTCTGCAATTGAGCAGTTCTTC

v_gene: TRBV10-1
abundance: .
j_gene: TRBJ2-3
d_gene: .
CDR3aa: CASSPAGTTQYF
CDR3nt: TGCGCCAGCAGTCCTGCGGGGACCACGCAGTATTTT

v_gene: TRBV9
abundance: many
j_gene: TRBJ1-3
d_gene: TRBD1
CDR3aa: CASNGQGNAGNTIYF
CDR3nt: TGTGCCAGCAACGGACAGGGAAATGCTGGAAACACCATATATTTT

v_gene: TRBV15
abundance: few
j_gene: TRBJ2-5
d_gene: .
CDR3aa: CATSRRRAETQYF
CDR3nt: TGTGCCACCAGCAGGCGCAGGGCAGAGACCCAGTACTTC

v_gene: TRBV9
abundance: once
j_gene: TRBJ2-7
d_gene: .
CDR3aa: CAGSPHGDLTYKQYF
CDR3nt: TGTGCCGGCAGCCCCCACGGGGACCTGACTTACAAGCAGTACTTC

v_gene: TRBV4-2
abundance: once
j_gene: TRBJ1-2
d_gene: .
CDR3aa: CASSQGGSGDGYTF
CDR3nt: TGTGCCAGCAGCCAAGGAGGCAGTGGCGATGGCTACACCTTC

v_gene: TRBV2
abundance: .
j_gene: TRBJ2-1
d_gene: TRBD2
CDR3aa: CASSPYSGVLSNEQFF
CDR3nt: TGTGCCAGCAGTCCCTATAGCGGGGTCCTGTCCAATGAGCAGTTCTTC

v_gene: TRBV5-6
abundance: few
j_gene: TRBJ2-2
d_gene: TRBD1
CDR3aa: CASSLADRGLTGELFF
CDR3nt: TGTGCCAGCAGCTTGGCGGACAGGGGGTTAACAGGGGAGCTGTTTTTT

v_gene: TRBV20-1
abundance: few
j_gene: TRBJ2-1
d_gene: TRBD1
CDR3aa: CSVEDTGGVRNEQFF
CDR3nt: TGCAGCGTTGAGGATACAGGGGGCGTCAGGAATGAGCAGTTCTTC

v_gene: TRBV19
abundance: few
j_gene: TRBJ1-2
d_gene: .
CDR3aa: CASMKGYGYTF
CDR3nt: TGTGCCAGTATGAAGGGCTATGGCTACACCTTC

v_gene: TRBV2
abundance: .
j_gene: TRBJ2-7
d_gene: .
CDR3aa: CAISDGQTYEQYF
CDR3nt: TGTGCCATCAGTGATGGGCAAACCTACGAGCAGTACTTC

v_gene: TRBV5-8
abundance: .
j_gene: TRBJ1-1
d_gene: .
CDR3aa: CASSQAGGSEAFF
CDR3nt: TGTGCCAGCAGCCAAGCTGGTGGTTCTGAAGCTTTCTTT

v_gene: TRBV9
abundance: .
j_gene: TRBJ2-7
d_gene: .
CDR3aa: CASSPRPDSYEQYF
CDR3nt: TGTGCCAGCAGCCCGCGTCCGGATTCCTACGAGCAGTACTTC

v_gene: TRBV14
abundance: once
j_gene: TRBJ1-4
d_gene: .
CDR3aa: CASSIGTSWADGGKLFF
CDR3nt: TGTGCCAGCAGCATAGGGACGAGCTGGGCTGACGGGGGAAAACTGTTTTTT

v_gene: TRBV5-1
abundance: .
j_gene: TRBJ2-7
d_gene: .
CDR3aa: CASSFVGGSEQYF
CDR3nt: TGCGCCAGCAGCTTCGTAGGGGGTAGCGAGCAGTACTTC

v_gene: TRBV29-1
abundance: many
j_gene: TRBJ2-1
d_gene: TRBD2
CDR3aa: CSTTTSAPEGEFF
CDR3nt: TGCAGCACTACGACTAGCGCCCCGGAGGGGGAGTTCTTC

v_gene: TRBV15
abundance: .
j_gene: TRBJ1-3
d_gene: TRBD1
CDR3aa: CATSRERQGTGNTIYF
CDR3nt: TGTGCCACCAGCAGAGAGAGACAGGGGACTGGAAACACCATATATTTT

v_gene: TRBV7-3
abundance: .
j_gene: TRBJ2-1
d_gene: .
CDR3aa: CASSSLRGGSDNEQFF
CDR3nt: TGTGCCAGCAGCTCACTACGAGGCGGATCAGACAATGAGCAGTTCTTC

v_gene: TRBV15
abundance: many
j_gene: TRBJ1-5
d_gene: .
CDR3aa: CATSRDQGINQPQHF
CDR3nt: TGTGCCACCAGCAGAGATCAGGGGATCAATCAGCCCCAGCATTTT

v_gene: TRBV20-1
abundance: few
j_gene: TRBJ2-1
d_gene: TRBD2
CDR3aa: CSARAASGVNEQFF
CDR3nt: TGCAGTGCTAGGGCCGCTAGCGGGGTGAATGAGCAGTTCTTC

v_gene: TRBV12-5
abundance: .
j_gene: TRBJ1-1
d_gene: .
CDR3aa: CASGLVGQKEAFF
CDR3nt: TGTGCTAGTGGTTTGGTTGGACAGAAAGAAGCTTTCTTT

v_gene: TRBV10-3
abundance: .
j_gene: TRBJ2-1
d_gene: TRBD1
CDR3aa: CAITGGVYNEQFF
CDR3nt: TGTGCCATCACAGGGGGAGTTTACAATGAGCAGTTCTTC

v_gene: TRBV12-3/TRBV12-4
abundance: .
j_gene: TRBJ1-4
d_gene: .
CDR3aa: CASSLNRPRGLFF
CDR3nt: TGTGCCAGCAGTTTGAACAGGCCCCGAGGACTGTTTTTT

v_gene: TRBV12-3/TRBV12-4
abundance: .
j_gene: TRBJ1-2
d_gene: .
CDR3aa: CASVIAGVGYGYTF
CDR3nt: TGTGCCAGCGTAATAGCGGGCGTGGGGTATGGCTACACCTTC

v_gene: TRBV9
abundance: few
j_gene: TRBJ1-2
d_gene: .
CDR3aa: CASSQVGYGYTF
CDR3nt: TGTGCCAGCAGCCAGGTCGGCTATGGCTACACCTTC

v_gene: TRBV7-9
abundance: few
j_gene: TRBJ1-2
d_gene: TRBD1
CDR3aa: CASSTQQGANGYTF
CDR3nt: TGTGCCAGCAGCACCCAGCAGGGGGCCAATGGCTACACCTTC

v_gene: TRBV25-1
abundance: once
j_gene: TRBJ1-2
d_gene: .
CDR3aa: CASSEAVLNYGYTF
CDR3nt: TGTGCCAGCAGTGAGGCAGTCCTTAACTATGGCTACACCTTC

v_gene: TRBV5-4
abundance: .
j_gene: TRBJ1-6
d_gene: TRBD1
CDR3aa: CASSQGGVSPLHF
CDR3nt: TGTGCCAGCAGCCAGGGGGGTGTGTCACCCCTCCACTTT

v_gene: TRBV7-9
abundance: .
j_gene: TRBJ1-2
d_gene: .
CDR3aa: CASSYGQGSNGYTF
CDR3nt: TGTGCCAGCAGCTACGGGCAGGGGAGTAATGGCTACACCTTC

v_gene: TRBV7-8
abundance: .
j_gene: TRBJ1-1
d_gene: .
CDR3aa: CASSLVDRPRVNTEAFF
CDR3nt: TGTGCCAGCAGCTTAGTAGACAGGCCCCGCGTGAACACTGAAGCTTTCTTT

v_gene: TRBV10-3
abundance: .
j_gene: TRBJ2-3
d_gene: TRBD2
CDR3aa: CAISELAGGTDTQYF
CDR3nt: TGTGCCATCAGTGAGCTTGCGGGGGGCACAGATACGCAGTATTTT

v_gene: TRBV2
abundance: few
j_gene: TRBJ2-7
d_gene: .
CDR3aa: CASRPQSYEQYF
CDR3nt: TGTGCCAGCAGGCCACAAAGCTACGAGCAGTACTTC

v_gene: TRBV10-3
abundance: .
j_gene: TRBJ2-7
d_gene: TRBD1
CDR3aa: CAAAGGTGGNEQYF
CDR3nt: TGTGCCGCAGCGGGCGGGACAGGGGGCAACGAGCAGTACTTC

v_gene: TRBV27
abundance: .
j_gene: TRBJ2-1
d_gene: .
CDR3aa: CASSPLGGSGSYNEQFF
CDR3nt: TGTGCCAGCAGTCCCTTGGGGGGTAGCGGCTCCTACAATGAGCAGTTCTTC

v_gene: TRBV20-1
abundance: .
j_gene: TRBJ2-7
d_gene: TRBD1
CDR3aa: CSARGDSPDTYEQYF
CDR3nt: TGCAGTGCTAGAGGGGACAGCCCGGATACCTACGAGCAGTACTTC

v_gene: TRBV2
abundance: .
j_gene: TRBJ2-5
d_gene: .
CDR3aa: CASAMGARGETQYF
CDR3nt: TGTGCCAGCGCGATGGGGGCACGTGGAGAGACCCAGTACTTC

v_gene: TRBV6-1
abundance: many
j_gene: TRBJ1-6
d_gene: .
CDR3aa: CASRVLNSPLHF
CDR3nt: TGTGCCAGCAGAGTCTTGAATTCACCCCTCCACTTT

v_gene: TRBV20-1
abundance: .
j_gene: TRBJ2-5
d_gene: .
CDR3aa: CSARDLSREWETQYF
CDR3nt: TGCAGTGCTAGAGATCTGTCCCGGGAATGGGAGACCCAGTACTTC

v_gene: TRBV7-6
abundance: .
j_gene: TRBJ2-6
d_gene: TRBD1
CDR3aa: CASSLARAGTGFGANVLTF
CDR3nt: TGTGCCAGCAGCTTAGCGCGGGCCGGGACAGGGTTCGGGGCCAACGTCCTGACTTTC

v_gene: TRBV7-8
abundance: many
j_gene: TRBJ1-1
d_gene: .
CDR3aa: CASRVSGVSTEAFF
CDR3nt: TGTGCCAGCAGGGTATCTGGTGTCTCGACTGAAGCTTTCTTT